This T cell receptor (beta chain) was documented in a study of post-analysis software for immune sequencing data (dated by TCRdb to between 2014 and 2017). At the level of the whole study: Recorded disease courses included relapsing-remitting, secondary progressive and progressive-relapsing multiple sclerosis, with some patients lacking subtype annotation. The patient repertoires were set against eleven to twelve previously published healthy control repertoires from donors whose ages ranged from roughly 6 to 26 years. A subset of samples was prepared in parallel using single-end sample barcoding, then pooled and co-amplified after Illumina adapter ligation. What the work shows at the level of the full study, not this receptor alone: Strong co-clustering of samples prepared in the same batch was shown by direct clustering with F measure, prompting a batch-effect correction. Roughly 5 TRBV segments, including TRBV5-6, TRBV5-1 and TRBV20-1, were significantly more frequent in patients than controls. Normalized Chao1 diversity was significantly lower in multiple sclerosis patients than controls, suggesting substantial peripheral T-cell clonal expansion. The control group was slightly older than the multiple sclerosis patient group.

The CDR3 numbers 15 residues from cysteine through phenylalanine. Left in the record is the CDR3 DNA by itself, 45 bases read in frame from the first base. Relative to germline, V is 5 bases shorter and J is 3 bases shorter, with 19 bases between their ends. CDR1 SQVTM and CDR2 ANQGSEA are derived from the germline V gene. The library was made by PCR. The reads were generated on an Illumina HiSeq 2500. Unique molecular identifiers were incorporated into TCR beta cDNA libraries to reduce PCR and sequencing biases. Every 1 to 10 million input T cells yielded approximately 500,000 cDNA molecules, meaning each molecule approximated one T cell. The patient libraries were prepared and sequenced with the same protocol used for the earlier healthy control dataset. Within a given batch, samples were prepared together, multiplexed and sequenced on the same HiSeq lane. Turning to the authors' computational methods: Raw barcoded reads were processed with MIGEC, and single-read molecular identifier groups were discarded before consensus assembly and CDR3 extraction. Clonotype tables were post-analysed with VDJtools, normalizing diversity by down-sampling all datasets to the smallest sample size. Repertoire overlap clustering matched CDR3 amino acid but not nucleotide sequences to correct batch-related cross-sample contamination. TCRdb cleaned the public reads at Q25 with fastp, built clones with MiXCR and kept in-frame beta chains. For every CDR3 protein sequence, its rows merge into one entry that carries the most common genes and DNA. TCRdb assigned the V and J calls; the authors' analysis was not used. A total of approximately 360,000 distinct CDR3 sequences appear in this sample, 30% to 45% of them only once. The leading ten clones occupy about an eighth of the sample.

To demonstrate the VDJtools post-analysis software, the study profiled TCR beta repertoires from the peripheral blood of 10 to 15 young patients with multiple sclerosis. The multiple sclerosis patients were children and adolescents ranging in age from roughly 6 to 16 years. In regard to this clonotype: This receptor's antigen is unknown. No base qualities exist here, and no much larger clone lies one base off it.

Sample: blood. The V and J genes are TRBV29-1 and TRBJ1-2, with no reliable assignment of the D segment. The source is a girl aged 5-17 years with multiple sclerosis. The nucleotide sequence is given as TGCAGCGTTTCCACCCCAAAGGACCGCTACTATGGCTACACCTTC. This codes for CSVSTPKDRYYGYTF.